The entry that follows covers one TCR beta chain sequence. Its antigen is as yet unknown. This entry belongs to a study of cytomegalovirus exposure and HLA in healthy donors. Study-level results: No immune exposure information besides CMV serostatus was available. V- and J-gene trimming of TCR beta was linked (in a later analysis) to a missense DCLRE1C variant. In a later analysis, most CMV-associated TCR beta chains appeared HLA-restricted.

Losses at the gene ends were 0 bases for V and 2 bases for J; bases not matched to a gene: 2. Per the germline V gene, CDR1 is ENHRY and CDR2 is SYGVKD. The CDR3 consists of 15 residues. Nominal health characterized the donors when sampled, though unrecorded immune exposures were likely. Primers: 60 Vbeta forward and 13 Jbeta reverse. TCRdb keeps only in-frame clones here, not all; method: immunoSEQ multiplex PCR. The data show about 130,000 clones, approximately 80% seen once. Sequenced input: PBMCs. The V gene is TRBV10-3, the J gene TRBJ2-5; 8 positions agree with TRBD1. This clonotype was sampled from a woman in her 40s in good health and CMV-seropositive. Written as DNA, the CDR3 is TGTGCCATCAGTGAGTCGCACAGGGGGCAAGAGACCCAGTACTTC. This sequence encodes CAISESHRGQETQYF.